This TCR beta chain is drawn from a study of spatial heterogeneity in lung cancer. Study-wide background: Detection consistently yielded more beta chains than alpha chains.

A single record per CDR3 protein comes from TCRdb applying MiXCR to the 5' RACE reads. The table records roughly 48,000 distinct CDR3 sequences, about 5.8% of them present only once. There are many counts of this clonotype. Time point here: sample taken at primary tumor resection. The cohort: under 80 early-stage, untreated non-small cell lung cancer patients. This CDR3 region has 15 residues. CDR1 and CDR2 from the germline V gene are LNHDA and SQIVND (reference sequence). The V end was cut by 8 bases, the J end by 2 bases, with 13 bases between. The sample in question was PBMCs, obtained at surgery. This receptor was taken from a male donor with early-stage non-small cell lung cancer. J is TRBJ2-6 and V is TRBV19; D is possibly TRBD1 (6 bases). The CDR3 DNA follows: TGTGCCAGTCACCAACAGGGAGCTGGGGCCAACGTCCTGACTTTC. Encoded protein: CASHQQGAGANVLTF. Full variable domain (outside the CDR3, taken from reference TRBV19 and TRBJ2-6): DGGITQSPKYLFRKEGQNVTLSCEQNLNHDAMYWYRQDPGQGLRLIYYSQIVNDFQKGDIAEGYSVSREKKESFPLTVTSAQKNPTAFYLCASHQQGAGANVLTFGAGSRLTVL.